Below are 22 T cell receptor beta chains sequenced from a single sample in a study of T cells after posttransplantation cyclophosphamide. Treatment was busulfan-fludarabine conditioning, a marrow graft, and cyclophosphamide on days +3 and +4. Sequencing was performed with immunoSEQ multiplex PCR; in TCRdb, only in-frame clones are kept and a portion is missing. This sample carries roughly 19,000 clones, 70% to 80% of them seen once, and the ten largest clones take roughly a quarter. The sequencing used PBMCs, collected after an allogeneic stem cell transplant with post-transplant cyclophosphamide. The receptors originated from a young adult male patient who received an allogeneic stem cell transplant from a related donor, was CMV-positive, and had acute GVHD only. Certain T cells may be donor cells from the graft.

This clone is a singleton in its sample. The chain links TRBV4-2 to TRBJ1-1; tentatively, D is TRBD1 (5 bases). The CDR3 covers 15 residues. Germline V gene sequence: CDR1 LGHNA, CDR2 YNFKEQ. Trimming removed 1 base at V and 1 base at J, with 10 bases between. For the CDR3, the DNA is TGTGCCAGCAGCCAAGTGGGCGGGGGGAACACTGAAGCTTTCTTT. Amino acid sequence: CASSQVGGGNTEAFF.

The chain combines TRBV21-1 with TRBJ2-5; the table names TRBD2, a call not compared with the DNA. TRBV21-1 counts as a pseudogene. The CDR3 runs to 16 residues. CDR3 loop: CASSNSRTAYQETQYF. The CDR3 bases are TGTGCCAGCAGCAATTCCAGGACTGCGTACCAAGAGACCCAGTACTTC.

V is TRBV19 and J is TRBJ1-1; no firm D call. CDR3 size: 12 residues. Germline V lookup: CDR1 LNHDA, CDR2 SQIVND (reference sequence). The V gene lost 4 bases and the J gene lost 10 bases, with 13 bases spanning the gap. The CDR3 DNA reads as TGTGCCAGTAGTACGACGACATTACGAGCTTTCTTT. It is translated as CASSTTTLRAFF.

Only one count was recorded for this clone. V is TRBV5-8 and J is TRBJ1-1; D unclear. The germline V gene has CDR1 SGHTS and CDR2 YDEGEE. This CDR3 contains 15 residues. V was trimmed by 2 bases and J by 1 base, leaving 12 bases between them. CDR3 bases: TGTGCCAGCAGCTTAGACTTGATAAGGAACACTGAAGCTTTCTTT. It specifies CASSLDLIRNTEAFF.

Written as DNA, the CDR3 is TGTGCCAGTAGTATAAAATCGAGCACCGGGGAGCTGTTTTTT. Protein sequence: CASSIKSSTGELFF. The V and J genes are TRBV19 and TRBJ2-2, with no clear D. The CDR3 length is 14 residues. Trimming cost V 2 bases and J 4 bases, with 8 bases left between them. Per germline, CDR1 LNHDA and CDR2 SQIVND (reference sequence). The full variable domain, rest sourced from reference TRBV19 and TRBJ2-2, is DGGITQSPKYLFRKEGQNVTLSCEQNLNHDAMYWYRQDPGQGLRLIYYSQIVNDFQKGDIAEGYSVSREKKESFPLTVTSAQKNPTAFYLCASSIKSSTGELFFGEGSRLTVL.

The chain carries TRBV19 and TRBJ1-2; no firm D call. The CDR3 extends over 13 amino acids. From germline, CDR1 is LNHDA and CDR2 SQIVND (reference sequence). Trimming took 3 bases from V and 1 from J, leaving 6 bases between them. CDR3 nucleotides: TGTGCCAGTAGTATCCGGGTTAACTATGGCTACACCTTC. This sequence encodes CASSIRVNYGYTF.

CDR3 residues: CASSLSQENLLNTDTQYF. The CDR3 DNA reads as TGCGCCAGCAGCTTGTCACAGGAAAACTTATTAAACACAGATACGCAGTATTTT. The chain uses TRBV5-1 and TRBJ2-3, with D possibly being TRBD1 (5 bases). Per the germline V gene, CDR1 is SGHRS and CDR2 is YFSETQ. The CDR3 totals 18 residues. V dropped 1 base and J dropped 2 bases, with 20 bases sitting between them.

J is TRBJ1-3 and V is TRBV5-1; the match to TRBD1 covers 8 bases. The length of the CDR3 is 17 residues. Germline CDR1 reads SGHRS; CDR2 reads YFSETQ. V shed 4 bases and J 4 bases; nucleotides not matched to a gene: 13. The CDR3 loop is CASSVRQGQDSGNTIYF. The CDR3 DNA sequence: TGCGCCAGCAGCGTCCGACAGGGGCAAGACTCCGGAAACACCATATATTTT.

V gene TRBV7-2 combines with J gene TRBJ1-5; TRBD1 aligns across 9 bases. This CDR3 has 15 residues. Losses at the gene ends were 3 bases for V and 5 bases for J; bases not matched to a gene: 5. Per germline, CDR1 SGHTA and CDR2 FQGNSA. CDR3 region: CASSFTGGGDQPQHF. Written as DNA, the CDR3 is TGTGCCAGCAGCTTTACAGGGGGCGGAGATCAGCCCCAGCATTTT.

The chain has TRBV5-1 and TRBJ1-1, with a possible D match to TRBD1 (5 bases). The CDR3 length is 14 residues. Germline loops: CDR1 SGHRS, CDR2 YFSETQ. V was cut by 0 bases and J by 4 bases, with 10 bases left in between. This chain's CDR3 is CASSLDPGSTEAFF. CDR3 DNA: TGCGCCAGCAGCTTGGACCCAGGGTCCACTGAAGCTTTCTTT.

The gene calls are TRBV11-3 and TRBJ2-1, with D possibly matching TRBD2 (6 bases). The CDR3 has 15 residues. Germline V lookup: CDR1 SGHNT, CDR2 YENEEA. Trimming pared 0 bases from V and 4 bases from J, leaving 10 bases between. The CDR3 DNA is TGTGCCAGCAGCTTAGACCCGACTAGGTACAATGAGCAGTTCTTC. This encodes CASSLDPTRYNEQFF.

The rearrangement links TRBV4-2 to TRBJ2-1; D is undetermined. V was trimmed by 1 base and J by 12 bases, leaving 16 bases between them. The V gene's germline CDR1 is LGHNA and CDR2 YNFKEQ. The CDR3 is made up of 14 amino acids. The CDR3: CASSQGSGATSQFF. DNA of the CDR3: TGTGCCAGCAGCCAAGGCTCCGGAGCCACCTCGCAGTTCTTC.

The chain has TRBV5-1 and TRBJ1-1; D unclear. Germline CDR1 is SGHRS and CDR2 is YFSETQ. Trimming cost V 2 bases and J 5 bases, with 13 bases left between them. The CDR3 covers 14 residues. This CDR3 reads CASSLRGERTEAFF. The CDR3 region has the DNA TGCGCCAGCAGCTTACGGGGTGAGAGGACTGAAGCTTTCTTT.

The rearrangement links TRBV9 to TRBJ1-1, with D perhaps matching TRBD1 (6 bases). The CDR3 has 13 residues. Germline V gene sequence: CDR1 SGDLS, CDR2 YYNGEE. Trimming shortened V by 2 bases and J by 3 bases, and 8 bases separated the two germline ends. The CDR3 DNA is TGTGCCAGCAGCGTGGGGGGGCACACTGAAGCTTTCTTT. Its translation: CASSVGGHTEAFF.

The J gene is TRBJ1-6, the V gene TRBV7-2; 9 bases line up with TRBD1. Germline V gives CDR1 SGHTA, CDR2 FQGNSA. Unmatched junction bases numbered 7, after V lost 4 bases and J lost 6 bases. The CDR3 spans 16 residues. CDR3: CASSSIQGATNSPLHF. The CDR3 DNA reads TGTGCCAGCAGCTCAATACAGGGGGCAACTAATTCACCCCTCCACTTT.

This chain joins TRBV6-6 and TRBJ1-6; 8 nucleotides agree with TRBD1. Trimming cost V 0 bases and J 7 bases; bases outside gene matches: 5. Germline V gene lookup returns CDR1 MNHNY and CDR2 SVGAGI (reference sequence). This CDR3 is 16 amino acids long. CDR3: CASSYSTGERNSPLHF. The DNA of the CDR3 is TGTGCCAGCAGTTACTCGACAGGGGAACGGAATTCACCCCTCCACTTT.

Written as DNA, the CDR3 is TGCGCCAGCAGCCCGGGACAGGGTGGGACCGGGGAGCTGTTTTTT. It codes for CASSPGQGGTGELFF. This chain uses TRBV5-1 with TRBJ2-2, with 9 bases lining up with TRBD1. This CDR3 has 15 residues. In germline, CDR1 is SGHRS, CDR2 YFSETQ. Unmatched junction bases numbered 6, after V lost 4 bases and J lost 5 bases.

The gene calls are TRBV28 and TRBJ1-2; D gene unclear. The CDR3 is 12 amino acids. Looked up from germline, CDR1 is MDHEN and CDR2 is SYDVKM. V lost 7 bases and J 7 bases, leaving 13 bases between the germline ends. CDR3 amino acids: CASNSYRVGYTF. The CDR3 coding sequence is TGTGCCAGCAATTCTTACAGAGTTGGCTACACCTTC.

The chain employs TRBV19 and TRBJ1-1, with 8 bases aligning to TRBD1. V gave up 3 bases and J gave up 5 bases; unmatched junction bases: 5. Germline V lookup: CDR1 LNHDA, CDR2 SQIVND (reference sequence). This CDR3 comprises 14 residues. The CDR3 nucleotides are TGTGCCAGTAGTATTGGCAGGGGGCTTACTGAAGCTTTCTTT. This encodes CASSIGRGLTEAFF. The variable domain in full, with the rest retrieved from reference TRBV19 and TRBJ1-1, is DGGITQSPKYLFRKEGQNVTLSCEQNLNHDAMYWYRQDPGQGLRLIYYSQIVNDFQKGDIAEGYSVSREKKESFPLTVTSAQKNPTAFYLCASSIGRGLTEAFFGQGTRLTVV.

J is TRBJ1-3 and V is TRBV7-9; tentatively, D is TRBD1 (6 bases). With 6 bases removed from V and 1 base from J, the gap between germline ends came to 22 bases. Per germline, CDR1 SEHNR and CDR2 FQNEAQ (reference sequence). The CDR3 is made up of 18 amino acids. CDR3 protein: CASRSGVVTGKSGNTIYF. The DNA for the CDR3 is TGTGCCAGCAGGTCAGGGGTGGTGACGGGAAAATCTGGAAACACCATATATTTT. The full variable domain, in which reference TRBV7-9 and TRBJ1-3 provide the parts outside the CDR3, is DTGVSQNPRHKITKRGQNVTFRCDPISEHNRLYWYRQTLGQGPEFLTYFQNEAQLEKSRLLSDRFSAERPKGSFSTLEIQRTEQGDSAMYLCASRSGVVTGKSGNTIYFGEGSWLTVV.

This rearrangement joins TRBV6-1 to TRBJ2-3; 12 nucleotides align to TRBD2. CDR1 and CDR2 (germline): MNHNS, SASEGT. Trimming took 3 bases from V and 4 from J; bases not matched to a gene: 5. This CDR3 is 16 amino acids long. The CDR3 here is CASSDSGLAGSDTQYF. DNA for the CDR3: TGTGCCAGCAGTGATTCTGGACTAGCGGGGTCAGATACGCAGTATTTT.

The chain has TRBV9 and TRBJ1-1, with TRBD1 identical over 9 bases. The CDR3 contains 15 residues. The junction had 5 bases not matched to a gene; V was cut back by 4 bases and J by 1 base. Germline lookup yields CDR1 SGDLS and CDR2 YYNGEE. CDR3 in amino acids: CASSPGTGSNTEAFF. CDR3 nucleotide sequence: TGTGCCAGCAGCCCAGGGACAGGGTCGAACACTGAAGCTTTCTTT.